Below are 4 T cell receptor beta chains sequenced from a single sample in a study of STAT5B mutations in CD4+ large granular lymphocyte leukemia. The assay was immunoSEQ multiplex PCR, and TCRdb's table has in-frame clones only and misses some. The table records roughly 38,000 clones, more than 70% of them present only once. The source material was CD4+ T cells from blood buffy coats. The source of these receptors is a human donor in good health.

The chain employs TRBV18 and TRBJ2-5; 10 nucleotides line up with TRBD1. CDR1 and CDR2 from the germline V gene are KGHSH and LQKENI. V gave up 3 bases and J gave up 4 bases; unmatched junction bases: 20. This CDR3 is built from 20 residues. In DNA, the CDR3 is TGTGCCAGCTCACCGAGGCGCATTGGGACAGGGGAGAACGTAGGAGAGACCCAGTACTTC. As protein: CASSPRRIGTGENVGETQYF.

The chain joins TRBV7-6 to TRBJ1-4, with 9 bases fitting TRBD1. CDR3 length: 15 amino acids. The V segment lost 4 bases and the J segment 4 bases; nucleotides outside the gene matches: 4. The germline V gene encodes CDR1 SGHVS and CDR2 FNYEAQ. The CDR3, as DNA: TGTGCCAGCAGCTCGGGACAGGGATTTAATGAAAAACTGTTTTTT. It yields the protein CASSSGQGFNEKLFF.

CDR3 nucleotides: TGTGCCAGCAGCGTAGATCTGAGGGACACCGGGGAGCTGTTTTTT. Residues: CASSVDLRDTGELFF. The chain links TRBV9 to TRBJ2-2, with a weak D call TRBD2 (5 bases). V dropped 0 bases and J dropped 3 bases, with 9 bases sitting between them. The germline V gene encodes CDR1 SGDLS and CDR2 YYNGEE. The CDR3 is made up of 15 amino acids.

This chain connects TRBV19 to TRBJ1-1, with a weak D call TRBD1 (5 bases). V was trimmed by 9 bases and J by 4 bases, leaving 18 bases between them. CDR1 and CDR2 (germline): LNHDA, SQIVND (reference sequence). CDR3 size: 14 residues. In nucleotides, the CDR3 is TGTGCCAGCAGTCAGGAGGGGTCGAGCACTGAAGCTTTCTTT. Translated: CASSQEGSSTEAFF. Full variable domain (rest looked up from reference TRBV19 and TRBJ1-1): DGGITQSPKYLFRKEGQNVTLSCEQNLNHDAMYWYRQDPGQGLRLIYYSQIVNDFQKGDIAEGYSVSREKKESFPLTVTSAQKNPTAFYLCASSQEGSSTEAFFGQGTRLTVV.